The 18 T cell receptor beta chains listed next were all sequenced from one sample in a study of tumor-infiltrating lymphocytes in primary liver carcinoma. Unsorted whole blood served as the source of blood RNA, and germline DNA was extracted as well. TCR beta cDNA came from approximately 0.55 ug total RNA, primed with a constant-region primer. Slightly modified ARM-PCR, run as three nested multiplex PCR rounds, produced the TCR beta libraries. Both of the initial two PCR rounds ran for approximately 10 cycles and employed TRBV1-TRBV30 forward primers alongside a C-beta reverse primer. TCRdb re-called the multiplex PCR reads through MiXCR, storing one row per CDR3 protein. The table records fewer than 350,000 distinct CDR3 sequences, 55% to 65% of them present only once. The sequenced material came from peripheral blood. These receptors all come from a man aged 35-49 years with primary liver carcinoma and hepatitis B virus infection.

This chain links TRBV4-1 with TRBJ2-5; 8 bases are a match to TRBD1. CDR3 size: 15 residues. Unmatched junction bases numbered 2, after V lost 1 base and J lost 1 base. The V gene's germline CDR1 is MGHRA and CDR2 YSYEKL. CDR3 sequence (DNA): TGCGCCAGCAGCCAAGGGGGACAGGTCCAAGAGACCCAGTACTTC. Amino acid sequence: CASSQGGQVQETQYF.

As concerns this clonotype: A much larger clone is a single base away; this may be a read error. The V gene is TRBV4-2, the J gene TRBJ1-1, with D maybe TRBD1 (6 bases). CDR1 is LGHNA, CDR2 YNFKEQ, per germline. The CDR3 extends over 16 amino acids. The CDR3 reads CASSQGQGGGNTVAFF. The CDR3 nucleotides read TGTGCCAGCAGCCAGGGGCAGGGAGGGGGGAACACTGTAGCTTTCTTT.

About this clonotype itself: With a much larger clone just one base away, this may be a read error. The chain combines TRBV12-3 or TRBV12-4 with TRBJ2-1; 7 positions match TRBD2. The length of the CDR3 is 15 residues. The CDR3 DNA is TGTGCCAGCAGTTTAGCGGGAGGGTTTTACAATGAGCGGTTCTTC. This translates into CASSLAGGFYNERFF.

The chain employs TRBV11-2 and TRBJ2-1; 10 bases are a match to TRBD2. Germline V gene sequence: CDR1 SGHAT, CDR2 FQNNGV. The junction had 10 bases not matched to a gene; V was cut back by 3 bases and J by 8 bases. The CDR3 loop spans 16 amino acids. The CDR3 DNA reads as TGTGCCAGCAGCTTTGGGACTAGCGTGGCGGGGCATGAGCAGTTCTTC. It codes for CASSFGTSVAGHEQFF.

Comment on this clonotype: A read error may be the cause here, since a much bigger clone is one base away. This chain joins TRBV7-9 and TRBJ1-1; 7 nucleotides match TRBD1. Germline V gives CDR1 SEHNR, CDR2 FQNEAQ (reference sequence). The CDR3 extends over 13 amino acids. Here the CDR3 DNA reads TGTGCCAGCAGCCAGACAGGGAACACTGAAGCTCTCTTT. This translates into CASSQTGNTEALF.

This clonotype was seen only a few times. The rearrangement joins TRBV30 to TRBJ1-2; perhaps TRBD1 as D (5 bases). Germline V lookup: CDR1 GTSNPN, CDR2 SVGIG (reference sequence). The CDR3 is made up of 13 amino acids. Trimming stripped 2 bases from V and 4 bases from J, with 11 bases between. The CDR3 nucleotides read TGTGCCTGGAGTAAACAGGTCCTCTATGGCTACACCTTC. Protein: CAWSKQVLYGYTF.

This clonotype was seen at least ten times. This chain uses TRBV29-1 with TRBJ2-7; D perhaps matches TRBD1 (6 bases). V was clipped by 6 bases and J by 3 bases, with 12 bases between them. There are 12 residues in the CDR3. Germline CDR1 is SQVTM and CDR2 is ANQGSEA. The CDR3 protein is CSVRGQRYEQYF. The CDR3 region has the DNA TGCAGCGTCCGTGGACAGCGCTACGAGCAGTACTTC.

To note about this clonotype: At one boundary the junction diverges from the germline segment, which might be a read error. The CDR3 DNA reads TGTGCCAGCAGACCCGGGACAGGAGGCTACAATGAGCAGTCCTTC. Amino acids: CASRPGTGGYNEQSF. The chain couples TRBV11-1 to TRBJ2-1, with 8 bases identical to TRBD1. The CDR3 loop spans 15 amino acids. Germline V gene data show CDR1 as SGHAT and CDR2 as FQDESV (reference sequence).

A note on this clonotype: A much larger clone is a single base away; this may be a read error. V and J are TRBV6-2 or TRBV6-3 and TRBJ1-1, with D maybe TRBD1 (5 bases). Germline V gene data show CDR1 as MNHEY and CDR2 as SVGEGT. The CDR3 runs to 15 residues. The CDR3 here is CASSYSGRINTEVFF. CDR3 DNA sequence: TGTGCCAGCAGTTATTCGGGACGGATTAACACTGAAGTTTTCTTT.

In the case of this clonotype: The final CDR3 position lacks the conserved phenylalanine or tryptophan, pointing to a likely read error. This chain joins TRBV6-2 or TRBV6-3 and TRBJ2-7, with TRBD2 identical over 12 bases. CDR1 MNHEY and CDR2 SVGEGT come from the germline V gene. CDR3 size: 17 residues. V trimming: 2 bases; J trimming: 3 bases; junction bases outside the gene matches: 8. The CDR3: CASSYEGRTSGIYEQYS. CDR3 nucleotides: TGTGCCAGCAGTTACGAAGGGAGGACTAGCGGGATCTACGAGCAGTACTCT.

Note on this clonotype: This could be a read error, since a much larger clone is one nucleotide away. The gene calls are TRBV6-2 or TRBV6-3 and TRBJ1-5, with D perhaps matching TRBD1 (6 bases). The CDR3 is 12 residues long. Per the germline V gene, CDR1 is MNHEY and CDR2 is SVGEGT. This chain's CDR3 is CASRTLGQPQRF. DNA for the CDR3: TGTGCCAGCAGAACCCTAGGACAGCCCCAGCGTTTT.

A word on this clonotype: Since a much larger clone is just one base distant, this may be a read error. CDR3 DNA: TGTGCCAGCAGCTTAGTGGGGTTAGAGCAGTCCTTC. Translation: CASSLVGLEQSF. The chain links TRBV11-2 to TRBJ2-1; no clear D. The CDR3 runs 12 residues. Germline V CDR1 and CDR2: SGHAT, FQNNGV.

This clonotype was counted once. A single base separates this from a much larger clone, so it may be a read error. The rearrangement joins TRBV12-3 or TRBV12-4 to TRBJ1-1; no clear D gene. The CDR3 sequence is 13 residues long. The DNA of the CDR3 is TGTGCCAGCAGTTTAGTCCTGAACACTAAAGCTTTCTTT. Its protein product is CASSLVLNTKAFF.

CDR3 DNA: TGCGCCAGCAGCTTCCGGGACGGAGTCACTGAAGCTTTCTTT. Translating it yields CASSFRDGVTEAFF. The chain combines TRBV5-1 with TRBJ1-1; weak D call: TRBD1 (5 bases). Germline loops: CDR1 SGHRS, CDR2 YFSETQ. With 2 bases removed from V and 4 bases from J, the gap between germline ends came to 12 bases. The length of the CDR3 is 14 residues.

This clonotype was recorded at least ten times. The CDR3 coding sequence is TGTGCCAGCAGCTCCAGCGGGGGCCAAGAGACCCAGTACTTC. This translates into CASSSSGGQETQYF. The rearrangement joins TRBV5-6 to TRBJ2-5; 8 bases match TRBD2. The CDR3 totals 14 residues. Germline V CDR1 and CDR2: SGHDT, YYEEEE. With 3 bases clipped from V and 1 base from J, the junction kept 2 bases outside the gene matches.

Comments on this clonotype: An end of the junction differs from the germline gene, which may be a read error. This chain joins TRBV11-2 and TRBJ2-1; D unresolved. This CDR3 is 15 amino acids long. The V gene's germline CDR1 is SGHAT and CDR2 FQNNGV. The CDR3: CDSSFGQISYNEQFF. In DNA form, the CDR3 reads TGTGACAGCAGCTTCGGGCAGATCTCCTACAATGAGCAGTTCTTC.

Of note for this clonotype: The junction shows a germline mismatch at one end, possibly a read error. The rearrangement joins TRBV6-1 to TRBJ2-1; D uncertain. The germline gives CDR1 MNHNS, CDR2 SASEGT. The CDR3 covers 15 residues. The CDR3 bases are TGTGCCAGCACTGAACAACAGTGGGCCTACAATGAGCAGTTCTTC. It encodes CASTEQQWAYNEQFF.

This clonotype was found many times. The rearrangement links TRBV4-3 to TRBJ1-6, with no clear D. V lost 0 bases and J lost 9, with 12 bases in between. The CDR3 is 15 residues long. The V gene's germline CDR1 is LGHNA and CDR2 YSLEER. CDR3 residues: CASSQDPGSSSPLHF. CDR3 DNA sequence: TGCGCCAGCAGCCAAGATCCAGGCTCGAGTTCACCCCTCCACTTT.